This entry features one TCR beta chain sequence. The antigen this receptor binds is unknown. No per-base quality is available; no much larger clone lies one base away. The record originates from a study of OX40 agonist ivuxolimab in advanced cancers. Describing the broader study: Ivuxolimab was a fully human IgG2 agonistic monoclonal antibody targeting the costimulatory receptor OX40 (CD134). Intravenous ivuxolimab was administered to patients every 2 weeks at six dose levels: 0.01, 0.1, 0.3, 1.5, 3 and 10 mg/kg. Among the approximately 54 dose-escalation patients, some 20 had hepatocellular carcinoma, about 15 melanoma, 9 renal cell carcinoma and 9 head and neck cancer. In the dose-escalation cohort, approximately 82% of patients were male, and the mean age was approximately 60 years with a range of about 20 to 80. Patients were allowed to have had prior anti-PD-1, anti-PD-L1 or anti-CTLA-4 therapy, and approximately 40% of the dose-escalation patients had previously received checkpoint inhibitors. Three dose-escalation patients achieved partial responses, one with hepatocellular carcinoma and two with cutaneous melanoma. Peripheral TCRbeta sequencing was intended to test whether TCR sequence diversity was altered and clonal T-cell expansion was caused by ivuxolimab. The monotherapy dose-escalation portion (N = 52 patients) of the phase I ivuxolimab trial is reported in the paper. The paper as a whole reports these results and caveats: Antigen specificity was not determined for the clonally expanded peripheral T cells. Low levels of normalized T-cell clonal expansion were also seen in some nonresponding patients. At doses of 0.1 to 3.0 mg/kg, clonal expansion of both CD4+ and CD8+ blood T cells was observed from baseline to week 6. In partial responders in the 0.1-3.0 mg/kg groups, normalized peripheral clonal expansion was found to be among the lowest, especially among CD8+ T cells. On average, CD8+ T cells showed more expanded clones than CD4+ T cells after ivuxolimab.

To sequence the TCRbeta CDR3 region, genomic DNA was isolated from the sorted cells. The immunoSEQ Assay was used for sequencing of TCRbeta CDR3 regions. TCRdb retrieved this table from immuneACCESS and kept in-frame rearrangements only. Not all clones are present; in checked studies, unresolved V genes account for under half, and no reason is known for the remainder. In all, the sample holds tens of thousands of clones, and roughly nine tenths of those were seen once. The ten largest clones represent 2.5% to 3.5% of the sample. The trial excluded patients who had a history of autoimmune disease or were on systemic immunosuppression. Peripheral blood for TCR sequencing was drawn from every dose cohort at baseline, at cycle 4 day 1 and at cycle 7 day 1. The samples were drawn from a first-in-human, open-label, multicenter phase I dose-escalation trial of ivuxolimab. The trial enrolled adults with locally advanced or metastatic head and neck squamous cell, hepatocellular, melanoma or renal cell carcinoma. Before TCR sequencing, CD4+ T cells and CD8+ T cells from peripheral blood were sorted into separate populations.

The TCR was taken from an adult with an advanced solid tumor such as melanoma, head and neck, liver or kidney cancer. The sample in question was CD4+ or CD8+ T cells sorted from blood, obtained in a trial of the OX40 agonist ivuxolimab.

CDR3 protein: CASRRSYNEQFF. The sequenced DNA: TGCGCCAGCAGAAGATCCTACAATGAGCAGTTCTTC. This sequence uses TRBV5-1 and TRBJ2-1; no D gene is confidently identified. V gives up 5 bases and J gives up 1 base, and the segment between their germline ends measures 4 bases. CDR1 and CDR2 are drawn from the germline V gene: SGHRS, YFSETQ. The CDR3 covers 12 residues, taking in both the cysteine and the phenylalanine. The CDR3 DNA has 36 bases and is translated from base 1.